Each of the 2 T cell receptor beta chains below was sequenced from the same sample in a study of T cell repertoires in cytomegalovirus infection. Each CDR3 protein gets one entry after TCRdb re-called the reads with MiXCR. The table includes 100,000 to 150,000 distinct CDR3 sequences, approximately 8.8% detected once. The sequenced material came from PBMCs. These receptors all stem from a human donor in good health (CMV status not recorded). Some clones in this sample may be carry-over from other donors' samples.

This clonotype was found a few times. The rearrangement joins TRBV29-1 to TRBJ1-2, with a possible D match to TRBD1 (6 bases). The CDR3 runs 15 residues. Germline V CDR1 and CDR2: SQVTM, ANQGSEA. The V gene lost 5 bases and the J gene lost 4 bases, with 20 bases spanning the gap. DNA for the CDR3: TGCAGCGTTTCCCAGCGGGGGGGGCGCGCCTATGGCTACACCTTC. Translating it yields CSVSQRGGRAYGYTF.

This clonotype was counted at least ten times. CDR3 protein: CASSLSAAVNTEAFF. In DNA form, the CDR3 reads TGTGCCAGCAGTTTAAGCGCGGCGGTGAACACTGAAGCTTTCTTT. V is TRBV12-3 or TRBV12-4 and J is TRBJ1-1; D not certain. V lost 2 bases, J lost 0 bases, and 10 bases lay in between. The length of the CDR3 is 15 residues.